The clone carrying this TCR beta chain has ten or more counts. Its antigen remains unknown. The CDR3 is made up of 15 amino acids. V was clipped by 3 bases and J by 2 bases, with 12 bases between them. The V gene's germline CDR1 is ENHRY and CDR2 SYGVKD. This sample was taken from a study of identical twins. Whole-study findings and limits: Fewer insertions marked abundant cord blood beta clonotypes; young adult naive trended weakly, memory not at all.

One entry per CDR3 protein, called by TCRdb with MiXCR from the 5' RACE reads. Among about 720,000 distinct CDR3 sequences listed, more than 6.5% were seen once. These data also featured in a second study, about yellow fever vaccine responses in identical twins.

This sequence originates from a woman between 18 and 29 years old in good health. What was sequenced was PBMCs. V gene TRBV10-3 combines with J gene TRBJ2-3; D may be TRBD2 (6 bases). The CDR3 here is CAISDDGGYTDTQYF. The DNA of the CDR3 is TGTGCCATCAGTGACGACGGGGGATACACAGATACGCAGTATTTT.